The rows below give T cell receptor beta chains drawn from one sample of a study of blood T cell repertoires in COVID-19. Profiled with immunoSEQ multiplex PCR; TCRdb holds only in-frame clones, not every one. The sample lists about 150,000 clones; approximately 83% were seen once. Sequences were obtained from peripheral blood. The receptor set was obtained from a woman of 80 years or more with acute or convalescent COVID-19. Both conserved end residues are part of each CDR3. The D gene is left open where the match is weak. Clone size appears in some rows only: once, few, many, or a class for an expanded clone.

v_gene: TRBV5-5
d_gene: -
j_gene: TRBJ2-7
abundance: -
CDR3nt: TGTGCCAGCAGCTTGGGTAGTGGAGGCGAGCAGTACTTC
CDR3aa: CASSLGSGGEQYF

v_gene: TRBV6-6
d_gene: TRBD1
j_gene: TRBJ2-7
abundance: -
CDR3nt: TGTGCCAGCAGGGGACAGGCTGATCCCCCCTACGAGCAGTACTTC
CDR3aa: CASRGQADPPYEQYF

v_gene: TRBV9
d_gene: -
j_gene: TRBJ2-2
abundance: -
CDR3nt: TGTGCCAGCAGCCCTAGGGCGGGGACGGGGGCCGGGGAGCTGTTTTTT
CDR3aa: CASSPRAGTGAGELFF

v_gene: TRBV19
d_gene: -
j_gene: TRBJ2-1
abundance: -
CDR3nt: TGTGCCAGTATGTCGTTTGGGGGCACTGAGCAGTTCTTC
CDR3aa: CASMSFGGTEQFF

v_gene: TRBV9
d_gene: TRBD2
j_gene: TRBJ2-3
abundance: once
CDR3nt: TGTGCCAGCAGCGTAGCAGCTAGCGGGGTTGTAACAGATACGCAGTATTTT
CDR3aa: CASSVAASGVVTDTQYF

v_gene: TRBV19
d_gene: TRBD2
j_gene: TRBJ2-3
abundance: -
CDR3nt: TGTGCCAGTAGTAACAGCGGGGGGGGAAATACGCAGTATTTT
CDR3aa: CASSNSGGGNTQYF

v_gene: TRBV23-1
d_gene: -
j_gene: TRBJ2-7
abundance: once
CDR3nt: TGCGCCAGCAGTCAAGGAGGGAAAACCTACGAGCAGTACTTC
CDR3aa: CASSQGGKTYEQYF

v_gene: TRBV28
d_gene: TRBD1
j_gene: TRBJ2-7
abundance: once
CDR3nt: TGTGCCAGCTTCGGGACAGCCATCTCCGAGCAGTACTTC
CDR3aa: CASFGTAISEQYF

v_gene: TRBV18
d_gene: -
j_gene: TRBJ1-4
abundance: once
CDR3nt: TGTGCCAGCTCATACCTCCAGGGTGGGACAACTAATGAAAAACTGTTTTTT
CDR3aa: CASSYLQGGTTNEKLFF

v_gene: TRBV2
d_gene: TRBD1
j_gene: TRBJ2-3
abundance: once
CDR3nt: TGTGCGGGGGACAGGGCCCCCACAGATACGCAGTATTTT
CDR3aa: CAGDRAPTDTQYF

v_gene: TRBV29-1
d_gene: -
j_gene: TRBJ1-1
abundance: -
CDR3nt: TGCAGCGTTGTAGGAGACAGGCATAAGGGCTTTTTT
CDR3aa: CSVVGDRHKGFF

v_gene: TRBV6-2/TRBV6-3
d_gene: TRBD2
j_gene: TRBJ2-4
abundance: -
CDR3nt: TGTGCCAGCAGTTCCCGAACTAGCGGGAGCTCCAAAAACATTCAGTACTTC
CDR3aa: CASSSRTSGSSKNIQYF

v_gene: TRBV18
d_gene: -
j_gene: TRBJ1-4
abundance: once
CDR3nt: TGTGCCAGCTCACCACCGAATGGGCCTGGGGGCGATGAAAAACTGTTTTTT
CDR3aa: CASSPPNGPGGDEKLFF

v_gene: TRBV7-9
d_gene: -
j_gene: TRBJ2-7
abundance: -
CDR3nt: TGTGCCAGCAGCCAACAGTACTCCTACGAGCAGTACTTC
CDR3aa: CASSQQYSYEQYF

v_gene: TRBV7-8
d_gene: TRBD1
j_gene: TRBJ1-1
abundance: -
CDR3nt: TGTGCCAGCAGGGCCGCGGACAGGGGGAACACTGAAGCTTTCTTT
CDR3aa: CASRAADRGNTEAFF

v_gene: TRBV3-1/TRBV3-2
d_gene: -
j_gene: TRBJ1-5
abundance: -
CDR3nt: TGTGCCAGCAGCCAAGACCTTTATAGCAATCAGCCCCAGCATTTT
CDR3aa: CASSQDLYSNQPQHF

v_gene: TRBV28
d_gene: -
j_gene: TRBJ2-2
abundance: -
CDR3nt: TGTGCCAGTGATGAGGGGAGGACCGGGGAGCTGTTTTTT
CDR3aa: CASDEGRTGELFF

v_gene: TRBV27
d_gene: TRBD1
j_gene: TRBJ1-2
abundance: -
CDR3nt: TGTGCCAGCAGTCCCTTAGGGGACAGGGACTATGGCTACACCTTC
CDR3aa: CASSPLGDRDYGYTF

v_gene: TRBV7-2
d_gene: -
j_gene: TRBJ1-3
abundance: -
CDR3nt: TGTGCCAGCAGCTTAGGGACAGCAGGAAACACCATATATTTT
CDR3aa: CASSLGTAGNTIYF

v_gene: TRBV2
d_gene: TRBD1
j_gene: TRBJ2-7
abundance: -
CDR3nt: TGTGCCAGCAGCCTGGGACAGGGTACCTACGAGCAGTACTTC
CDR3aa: CASSLGQGTYEQYF

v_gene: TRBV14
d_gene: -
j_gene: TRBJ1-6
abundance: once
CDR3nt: TGTGCCAGCAGCCAAGAACAGTTGGGTAATTCACCCCTCCACTTT
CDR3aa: CASSQEQLGNSPLHF

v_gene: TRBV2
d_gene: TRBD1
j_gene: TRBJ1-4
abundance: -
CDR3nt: TGTGCCAGCAAGGGACAGAACAATGAAAAACTGTTTTTT
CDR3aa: CASKGQNNEKLFF

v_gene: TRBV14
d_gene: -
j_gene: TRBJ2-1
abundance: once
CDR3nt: TGTGCCAGCAGCCGTTTGAGTGACTCTTACAATGAGCAGTTCTTC
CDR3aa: CASSRLSDSYNEQFF

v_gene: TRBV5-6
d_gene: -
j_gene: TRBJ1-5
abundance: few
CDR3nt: TGTGCCAGCAGCTTGACAGGTTATAGCAATCAGCCCCAGCATTTT
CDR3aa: CASSLTGYSNQPQHF

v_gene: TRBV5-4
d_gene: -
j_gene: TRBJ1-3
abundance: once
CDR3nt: TGTGCCAGCAGTCCTACCGATAATCCCTCTGGAAACACCATATATTTT
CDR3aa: CASSPTDNPSGNTIYF

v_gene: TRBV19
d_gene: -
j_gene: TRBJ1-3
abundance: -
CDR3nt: TGTGCCAGTAGTCGAGGACAGACTGGAAACACCATATATTTT
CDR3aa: CASSRGQTGNTIYF

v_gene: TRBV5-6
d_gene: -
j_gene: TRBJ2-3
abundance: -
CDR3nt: TGTGCCAGCAGCTTGGCACAGCTTAGCACAGATACGCAGTATTTT
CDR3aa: CASSLAQLSTDTQYF